This entry describes one T cell receptor beta chain. The data were obtained in a study of T-cell reconstitution after alpha-beta-depleted transplantation in children. This CDR3 region has 17 residues. With V trimmed by 6 bases and J by 7 bases, 14 bases remained unmatched. Germline V gene sequence: CDR1 SEHNR, CDR2 FQNEAQ (reference sequence). Researchers prepared the TCRbeta library using unique molecular identifiers, the study reports. TCRdb reanalysed the PCR reads using MiXCR and keeps one entry per CDR3 protein. The profile shows around 370,000 distinct CDR3 sequences, 10% to 13% of them singletons.

Sequenced material: PBMCs from the stem cell graft donor, taken from the stem cell graft. The receptor comes from a human donor who donated a stem cell graft to a child with acute lymphoblastic leukemia. The J gene is TRBJ2-1, the V gene TRBV7-9; 11 nucleotides agree with TRBD2. CDR3 residues: CASRSHLLAGDGNEQFF. The DNA for the CDR3 is TGTGCCAGCAGGTCCCACTTACTAGCGGGAGACGGGAATGAGCAGTTCTTC.